A single sample is the source of the 19 T cell receptor beta chains below, sequenced in a study of graft-versus-host responses after intestinal transplantation (dated by TCRdb to the early 2020s). Libraries were constructed by the immunoSEQ multiplex PCR assay. In its TCRdb copy, this immuneACCESS table keeps in-frame sequences only and misses some clones. Where compared with another copy, unresolved V genes explain less than half of these, and the others have no known cause. The sample table lists about 96,000 clones, roughly 92% of them with a count of one. 0.17% of the sample lies in the top ten. For these receptors, no antigen is known. Per the publication, the time point label means: cells obtained before transplantation from donor or recipient. The sequencing used unstimulated CD4+ T cells sorted from spleen or lymph node cells, collected before intestinal transplant. The receptors were sampled from a human donor who received an intestinal transplant.

The chain employs TRBV6-4 and TRBJ2-3, with D perhaps matching TRBD2 (7 bases). The CDR3 loop spans 15 amino acids. From germline, CDR1 is MRHNA and CDR2 SNTAGT. Trimming pared 0 bases from V and 6 bases from J, leaving 13 bases between. For the CDR3, the DNA is TGTGCCAGCAGTGACTCGGGGGGGGCCAGGGATACGCAGTATTTT. It is translated as CASSDSGGARDTQYF.

As for this clone: At one boundary the junction diverges from the germline segment, which might be a read error. This chain joins TRBV6-5 and TRBJ2-1, with 9 bases that match TRBD2. The CDR3 covers 12 residues. Germline V CDR1 and CDR2: MNHEY, SVGAGI. The CDR3 nucleotides read TGTGCCAGCAATCAACTAGCGGGCGAGCTGGTCTTC. This codes for CASNQLAGELVF.

The chain recombines TRBV5-6 with TRBJ1-5; weak D call: TRBD1 (5 bases). The CDR3 length is 15 residues. Germline loops: CDR1 SGHDT, CDR2 YYEEEE. The germline V and J ends were trimmed by 1 base and 3 bases, with 11 bases remaining between them. This chain's CDR3 is CASSLLRDYNQPQHF. CDR3 sequence (DNA): TGTGCCAGCAGCTTGCTCAGGGACTACAATCAGCCCCAGCATTTT.

The chain recombines TRBV5-1 with TRBJ1-5; D gene unclear. Germline V gene lookup returns CDR1 SGHRS and CDR2 YFSETQ. V was cut by 2 bases and J by 2 bases, with 5 bases left in between. This CDR3 has 13 amino acids. As DNA, the CDR3 is TGCGCCAGCAGCTTCCAGGGCAATCAGCCCCAGCATTTT. Amino acids: CASSFQGNQPQHF. The full variable domain, rest sourced from reference TRBV5-1 and TRBJ1-5, is KAGVTQTPRYLIKTRGQQVTLSCSPISGHRSVSWYQQTPGQGLQFLFEYFSETQRNKGNFPGRFSGRQFSNSRSEMNVSTLELGDSALYLCASSFQGNQPQHFGDGTRLSIL.

The V gene is TRBV4-2, the J gene TRBJ2-7; 11 bases match TRBD2. J lost 6 bases, V lost 4 bases, and 11 bases had no gene match. Looked up from germline, CDR1 is LGHNA and CDR2 is YNFKEQ. This CDR3 spans 16 amino acids. The CDR3 protein is CASSRESTSGVGEQYF. CDR3 bases: TGTGCCAGCAGCCGAGAATCGACTAGCGGGGTGGGCGAGCAGTACTTC.

This clone was recorded once. The V call is TRBV6-5, the J call TRBJ1-2; tentatively, D is TRBD1 (5 bases). Germline CDR1 MNHEY, CDR2 SVGAGI. V was clipped by 2 bases and J by 4 bases, with 8 bases between them. CDR3 size: 13 residues. The DNA for the CDR3 is TGTGCCAGCAGTTACCGGCAGGGCTATGGCTACACCTTC. It translates to CASSYRQGYGYTF.

The chain couples TRBV14 to TRBJ2-7, with D possibly being TRBD2 (5 bases). The V end was cut by 2 bases, the J end by 4 bases, with 18 bases between. CDR1 is SGHDN, CDR2 FVKESK, per germline. The CDR3 is 16 residues long. CDR3 in amino acids: CASSQFGGRESYEQYF. In nucleotides, the CDR3 is TGTGCCAGCAGCCAATTTGGTGGGAGAGAGAGTTACGAGCAGTACTTC.

This sequence joins TRBV5-6 and TRBJ1-2; TRBD1 matches 11 bases. Germline CDR1 and CDR2: SGHDT and YYEEEE. This CDR3 has 17 amino acids. V was clipped by 4 bases and J by 7 bases; unmatched bases: 15. The CDR3 DNA reads TGTGCCAGCAGCCTGGGACAGGGGGGGCTGGTCTTCGCTGGCTACACCTTC. Translating gives CASSLGQGGLVFAGYTF.

On this clone: The identical CDR3 is also encoded by other nucleotide sequences in the sample. This chain uses TRBV19 with TRBJ1-5; D call uncertain. The V gene lost 1 base and the J gene lost 9 bases, with 19 bases spanning the gap. The germline CDR1 and CDR2 sequences are LNHDA and SQIVND (reference sequence). This CDR3 region has 16 residues. For the CDR3, the DNA is TGTGCCAGTAGTATAGCCAAATGGCAGGCGGGAGGGCCCCAGCATTTT. It yields the protein CASSIAKWQAGGPQHF.

J is TRBJ2-4 and V is TRBV2; perhaps TRBD1 as D (6 bases). CDR3 length: 16 amino acids. Germline-derived CDR1 and CDR2 are SNHLY and FYNNEI. Trimming stripped 6 bases from V and 1 base from J, with 16 bases between. CDR3 loop: CASRGAPQGAKNIQYF. The CDR3 DNA is TGTGCCAGCAGAGGTGCCCCCCAGGGGGCCAAAAACATTCAGTACTTC.

The V call is TRBV7-2, the J call TRBJ2-5; possibly TRBD2 for D (7 bases). Germline V gives CDR1 SGHTA, CDR2 FQGNSA. The CDR3 is 16 residues long. Trimming cost V 5 bases and J 1 base, with 17 bases left between them. The CDR3 nucleotides read TGTGCCAGCAGCCAAACCCTGGGGGGGCTCCAAGAGACCCAGTACTTC. This gives the protein CASSQTLGGLQETQYF.

The CDR3 DNA reads as TGTGCCAGTATGGTCGTGGAGGGGGCCGACACTGAAGCTTTCTTT. The encoded protein is CASMVVEGADTEAFF. V gene TRBV19 combines with J gene TRBJ1-1; 7 bases are shared with TRBD1. Germline trimming cut 7 bases from V and 3 bases from J; bases unmatched to any gene: 11. Germline CDR1 reads LNHDA; CDR2 reads SQIVND (reference sequence). CDR3 size: 15 residues.

The chain carries TRBV13 and TRBJ1-1; D is undetermined. CDR1 and CDR2 from the germline V gene are PRHDT and FYEKMQ (reference sequence). The CDR3 covers 12 residues. The ends were cut back, 3 bases at V and 3 bases at J, with 5 bases in the middle. CDR3 in amino acids: CASSLYYTEAFF. CDR3 nucleotides: TGTGCCAGCAGCTTGTATTACACTGAAGCTTTCTTT.

The rearrangement joins TRBV30 to TRBJ1-6; 7 nucleotides agree with TRBD1. Losses at the gene ends were 0 bases for V and 7 bases for J; bases not matched to a gene: 3. Germline V gene data show CDR1 as GTSNPN and CDR2 as SVGIG (reference sequence). This CDR3 is 14 amino acids long. The DNA of the CDR3 is TGTGCCTGGAGTGTAGGGACAGAGAATTCACCCCTCCACTTT. Translated, it gives CAWSVGTENSPLHF.

This clone has a single count. This chain connects TRBV6-4 to TRBJ1-2; 7 bases are a match to TRBD1. The CDR3 totals 14 residues. V gave up 2 bases and J gave up 1 base; unmatched junction bases: 1. The germline CDR1 and CDR2 sequences are MRHNA and SNTAGT. The CDR3 is CASSDGTDNYGYTF. In DNA, the CDR3 is TGTGCCAGCAGTGACGGGACAGATAACTATGGCTACACCTTC.

The rearrangement joins TRBV7-9 to TRBJ1-4, with unresolved D. The CDR3 covers 14 residues. Trimming stripped 6 bases from V and 8 bases from J, with 16 bases between. The germline V gene encodes CDR1 SEHNR and CDR2 FQNEAQ (reference sequence). The CDR3 sequence is CASSARWMGEKLFF. The CDR3 DNA sequence: TGTGCCAGCAGTGCCAGGTGGATGGGCGAAAAACTGTTTTTT.

The J gene is TRBJ2-1, the V gene TRBV5-1, with 14 bases matching TRBD2. CDR1 and CDR2 from the germline V gene are SGHRS and YFSETQ. The CDR3 sequence is 16 residues long. V gave up 4 bases and J gave up 7 bases; unmatched junction bases: 7. The CDR3 DNA is TGCGCCAGCAGCGAAGGGACTAGCGGGGGTCAAAATGAGCAGTTCTTC. This sequence encodes CASSEGTSGGQNEQFF.

The V and J genes are TRBV5-8 and TRBJ2-7, with TRBD1 as a possible D gene (6 bases). Between the trimmed V and J ends, which lost 4 bases and 5 bases, there was a span of 19 bases. The germline V gene has CDR1 SGHTS and CDR2 YDEGEE. The CDR3 is 15 amino acids. CDR3 residues: CASSRRVLGADEQYF. In DNA form, the CDR3 reads TGTGCCAGCAGCCGCCGGGTTCTGGGGGCGGACGAGCAGTACTTC.

J is TRBJ2-1 and V is TRBV12-5; 11 bases align to TRBD2. The CDR3 is 19 amino acids. CDR1 LGHNT and CDR2 FRNRAP come from the germline V gene. V lost 3 bases to trimming and J lost 6 bases; unmatched junction nucleotides: 16. The CDR3, as DNA: TGTGCTAGTGGTTTTGGGGCGAAGAATAGCGGGGGGGCCCCCAATGAGCAGTTCTTC. It is translated as CASGFGAKNSGGAPNEQFF.